This T cell receptor beta chain was recovered during a study of blood T cell repertoires in COVID-19. Whole-study context: The United States, Italy and Spain supplied acute and convalescent COVID-19 samples. Sources were T cells, B-cell-depleted T cells, or PBMCs; the material itself was cDNA or gDNA.

The method was immunoSEQ multiplex PCR; TCRdb's version includes in-frame clones alone and lacks a portion of them. The sample lists 240,000 or so clones; roughly 79% were seen once. The CDR3 consists of 16 residues. CDR1 is LNHDA, CDR2 SQIVND, per germline (reference sequence). Unmatched junction bases numbered 12, after V lost 5 bases and J lost 8 bases. Sequenced material: peripheral blood. This receptor was taken from a woman older than 75 with COVID-19, enrolled during active disease. The J gene is TRBJ2-1, the V gene TRBV19, with 10 bases aligning to TRBD1. The CDR3 loop is CASSSTPGQGKDEQFF. The CDR3 DNA follows: TGTGCCAGTAGTTCGACTCCGGGACAGGGGAAGGATGAGCAGTTCTTC.